The text below deals with one T cell receptor (beta chain). There is no known antigen for this receptor. No base-level quality is on record; no much larger clone is a single base apart. This same CDR3 is encoded by further DNA sequences in the sample. The donors were healthy, HIV-negative adults with no recently reported acute infections or vaccinations. Every donor was a Caucasian adult residing in Nashville, Tennessee, USA. CD4+ T cells were enriched by magnetic negative selection; naive cells were then positively selected on CD45RA, and the negative fraction formed the memory subset. Blood was obtained by leukapheresis, after which PBMCs were separated by Ficoll-Histopaque density gradient centrifugation and cryopreserved in liquid nitrogen vapor phase. Purity and quantity of every magnetically sorted T cell population were checked by analytical flow cytometry. From each sorted fraction, genomic DNA was isolated and quantified by UV absorbance on a Nanodrop 2000c.

From cysteine to phenylalanine, the CDR3 is 11 amino acids long. Only the CDR3 DNA stays, 33 bases, in frame from base 1. CDR1 is given as MDHEN and CDR2 as SYDVKM, both from the germline V gene. The germline ends are 6 bases apart after V is trimmed by 5 bases and J by 6 bases. The data belong to a study of shared clonotypes between healthy human individuals (dated by TCRdb to the early 2020s). For the wider study: A couple of women and a few men aged 18 to 49 years were included in the cohort. For each donor, CD4 naive and CD4 memory were each run on three plates, CD8 naive on two plates, and CD8 memory on one plate. To estimate repertoire size and how much clonotypes are shared between individuals, the study performed deep sequencing of blood TCR repertoires from five healthy adults. Libraries were prepared and TCR repertoires were sequenced by different laboratories using diverse techniques, in order to increase sequencing depth and limit assay-specific biases. Between about 0.8 and 9 billion PBMCs per donor were obtained by leukapheresis.

Findings and caveats that apply to the study as a whole: Because the study included only a small number of donors, the genetic and exposure-history diversity represented was limited. Naive subsets generally had larger estimated clonotype richness than memory subsets. Compared with non-shared clonotypes, the clonotypes found in all four sorted-subset donors had higher generation probabilities. When several donors were compared, the shared fraction of clonotypes was about 5% for naive CD4, more than 3% for naive CD8, 2% to 2.5% for memory CD4, and 0.4% for memory CD8. Even with the large sequencing depth, rarefaction of the sorted-subset datasets indicated that sequencing was incomplete. Based on pairwise subsampling, the degree of clonotype sharing among donors was expected to be affected by sequencing depth. Sampling was restricted to blood, and TCR repertoires in tissues likely differ from the TCR repertoires found in blood.

TCR CDR3 regions were amplified from genomic DNA by multiplex PCR using the deep immunoSEQ assay. Extracted genomic DNA from each cell subset was distributed evenly across all wells of several immunoSEQ 96-well plates, and each plate was treated as a replicate. For sorted subsets, approximately 200 ng of genomic DNA, equivalent to some 30,000 T cell genomes, went into each replicate PCR. Purified libraries were quantified with a Qubit 3.0 fluorometer, sized on a Bioanalyzer 2100, and re-quantified with the KAPA Library Quantification kit. Each immunoSEQ 96-well plate was sequenced on its own single-read 150-cycle Illumina NextSeq 550 flow cell. The published analysis was carried out like this. Because the immunoSEQ output included only junctional sequences and no quality scores, the filtering could not be the same as the filtering used for full-length reads. To assign V/J genes and CDR3, sequences were annotated against IMGT germline references using PyIR, a Python wrapper for IgBLAST v1.9. Reads with weak V/J assignments (E-value above 1e-6), missing CDR3, stop codons, out-of-frame junctions, or ambiguous translated residues were removed. V3J clonotypes were defined by identical inferred V gene, J gene, and CDR3 amino acid sequence. To compute the percentage overlap between repertoires, the number of shared unique clonotypes was divided by the size of the smaller repertoire. Repertoire richness was assessed with RTK rarefaction, the Chao1 estimator, and Recon v2.1 estimates of unobserved clonotypes. OLGA was used to compute generation probabilities for all TCRbeta clonotypes that the gDNA method yielded from four donors. Not all clones reach the TCRdb copy of this immuneACCESS table, which keeps in-frame sequences only. Checked studies attribute under half of the gap to unresolved V genes and leave the rest unexplained. The V and J calls and the clone size are those of that table, but D and trimming were determined from the DNA. This sample is represented by roughly 1,500,000 clones; approximately 98.5% of them were singletons. The ten largest clones take up 0.36% of the sample.

The TCR sequence derives from a young man in good health. The sample consisted of naive CD4+ T cells sorted from blood. Read against the paper, the sample's cell subset or site label means: CD45RA+ positively selected. The chain is encoded by TRBV28 joined to TRBJ2-3, with a weak D call of TRBD1 (6 bases match). DNA sequence: TGTGCCAGCAGTAGGGGGGATACGCAGTATTTT. The translation is CASSRGDTQYF.